Below, 32 T cell receptor beta chains from the same sample are listed, as sequenced in a study of cytomegalovirus exposure and HLA in healthy donors. Primers included in the PCR were 60 Vbeta and 13 Jbeta primers. Measured with immunoSEQ multiplex PCR; TCRdb has only the in-frame clones, and not every one. The table lists 180,000 or so clones, about four fifths of them singletons, with roughly 0.1% in the top ten. The sample comprised PBMCs. Source of these receptors: a boy aged 2 to 10 in good health and CMV-seronegative.

A word on this clone: Compared with germline, one end of the junction differs, possibly owing to a read error. The V and J genes are TRBV5-6 and TRBJ2-2; no firm D call. The CDR3 consists of 15 residues. Germline CDR1 and CDR2: SGHDT and YYEEEE. The CDR3: CASSLSLLNAGELFF. The CDR3 nucleotides are TGTGCCAGCAGCTTGTCACTACTGAACGCCGGGGAGCTGTTTTTT.

The V gene is TRBV9, the J gene TRBJ1-2, with TRBD1 matching 9 bases. The CDR3 is made up of 14 amino acids. The V segment lost 3 bases and the J segment 7 bases; nucleotides outside the gene matches: 7. Germline V gene lookup returns CDR1 SGDLS and CDR2 YYNGEE. CDR3: CASSGNRGRGGYTF. The CDR3 DNA reads as TGTGCCAGCAGCGGTAACAGGGGGCGCGGTGGCTACACCTTC.

This clone showed up just once. The V and J genes are TRBV10-2 and TRBJ1-2, with TRBD1 as a possible D gene (5 bases). V gave up 6 bases and J gave up 6 bases, with 20 bases separating them. CDR1 is WSHSY, CDR2 SAAADI, per germline. The CDR3 sequence is 15 residues long. Here the CDR3 DNA reads TGCGCCAGCAGAGTGGGCCCCCCCGGAGGGGATGGCTACACCTTC. Its translation: CASRVGPPGGDGYTF.

The genes are TRBV2 and TRBJ2-1, with D unclear. Germline CDR1 and CDR2: SNHLY and FYNNEI. CDR3 size: 15 residues. Trimming took 6 bases from V and 1 from J, leaving 13 bases between them. The CDR3 spells CASSVGERSYNEQFF. The CDR3 DNA sequence: TGTGCCAGCAGCGTCGGAGAGAGGTCCTACAATGAGCAGTTCTTC.

CDR3 in amino acids: CASTPQTGAGGYTF. Here the CDR3 DNA reads TGTGCCAGCACCCCTCAGACAGGGGCGGGGGGCTACACCTTC. V is TRBV6-1 and J is TRBJ1-2; the match to TRBD1 covers 8 bases. Losses at the gene ends were 7 bases for V and 8 bases for J; bases not matched to a gene: 12. The germline V gene encodes CDR1 MNHNS and CDR2 SASEGT. The CDR3 extends over 14 amino acids.

CDR3 amino acids: CASSKVTGQASYEQYF. CDR3 nucleotide sequence: TGTGCCAGCAGCAAAGTCACGGGACAGGCCTCCTACGAGCAGTACTTC. The chain uses TRBV21-1 and TRBJ2-7; TRBD1, the table's D call, was not compared with the DNA. TRBV21-1 is a known pseudogene. This CDR3 region has 16 residues.

The genes are TRBV6-5 and TRBJ1-2, with D possibly matching TRBD1 (6 bases). Germline loops: CDR1 MNHEY, CDR2 SVGAGI. The germline V and J ends were trimmed by 2 bases and 5 bases, with 15 bases remaining between them. The CDR3 totals 15 residues. CDR3 DNA sequence: TGTGCCAGCAGTTACACCGGGACAACCGTATATGGCTACACCTTC. Protein product: CASSYTGTTVYGYTF.

CDR3 in amino acids: CAISSDFQEKLFF. CDR3 nucleotide sequence: TGTGCCATCAGTAGCGACTTCCAGGAAAAACTGTTTTTT. This chain links TRBV10-3 with TRBJ1-4; D not resolved. V lost 5 bases and J lost 8, with 12 bases in between. This CDR3 contains 13 residues. Germline CDR1 reads ENHRY; CDR2 reads SYGVKD.

The chain employs TRBV6-6 and TRBJ2-7, with a possible D match to TRBD1 (6 bases). The CDR3 has 15 amino acids. With 5 bases removed from V and 4 bases from J, the gap between germline ends came to 18 bases. In germline, CDR1 is MNHNY, CDR2 SVGAGI (reference sequence). CDR3: CASSHYRDPSYEQYF. DNA of the CDR3: TGTGCCAGCAGTCACTACAGGGATCCGAGTTACGAGCAGTACTTC.

This rearrangement joins TRBV7-9 to TRBJ1-2, with D possibly matching TRBD1 (5 bases). Germline loops: CDR1 SEHNR, CDR2 FQNEAQ (reference sequence). V lost 4 bases to trimming and J lost 6 bases, with 12 bases between them. The CDR3 has 13 amino acids. CDR3: CASSSQGAHGYTF. The CDR3 bases are TGTGCCAGCAGCTCCCAGGGCGCTCATGGCTACACCTTC. Full variable domain (outside the CDR3, taken from reference TRBV7-9 and TRBJ1-2): DTGVSQNPRHKITKRGQNVTFRCDPISEHNRLYWYRQTLGQGPEFLTYFQNEAQLEKSRLLSDRFSAERPKGSFSTLEIQRTEQGDSAMYLCASSSQGAHGYTFGSGTRLTVV.

This chain joins TRBV2 and TRBJ2-5; 7 bases align to TRBD1. V dropped 8 bases and J dropped 9; count of bases not matched to a gene: 12. The CDR3 length is 13 residues. Germline assignment: CDR1 SNHLY and CDR2 FYNNEI. CDR3 nucleotides: TGTGCCAGCCTGGGGGCCGACAGGGTGGCCCAGTACTTC. Protein product: CASLGADRVAQYF.

This chain links TRBV7-9 with TRBJ2-7; D might be TRBD2 (6 bases). Trimming took 4 bases from V and 6 from J, leaving 13 bases between them. This CDR3 region has 13 residues. Looked up from germline, CDR1 is SEHNR and CDR2 is FQNEAQ (reference sequence). Here the CDR3 reads CASSSGTPGEQYF. The CDR3 bases are TGTGCCAGCAGCTCCGGGACTCCCGGCGAGCAGTACTTC.

The chain has TRBV6-6 and TRBJ2-1; 8 nucleotides agree with TRBD2. The V gene's germline CDR1 is MNHNY and CDR2 SVGAGI (reference sequence). The CDR3 sequence is 15 residues long. V was clipped by 6 bases and J by 3 bases; unmatched bases: 7. In nucleotides, the CDR3 is TGTGCCAGCAGATCCTTCGCGGGGGGCTACAATGAGCAGTTCTTC. Translating gives CASRSFAGGYNEQFF.

Written as DNA, the CDR3 is TGTGCCAGCAGCCAAGAGTCCCTAGAGACCCAGTACTTC. It codes for CASSQESLETQYF. V usage is TRBV4-2 and J usage is TRBJ2-5; D unresolved. The germline CDR1 and CDR2 sequences are LGHNA and YNFKEQ. V was clipped by 0 bases and J by 4 bases, with 6 bases between them. The CDR3 is 13 amino acids.

J is TRBJ1-2 and V is TRBV5-5; D is unclear. Germline lookup yields CDR1 SGHKS and CDR2 YYEKEE (reference sequence). Deletions cut 1 base from V and 0 bases from J, with 10 bases between. This CDR3 contains 15 residues. The chain's CDR3 is CASSLLPTANYGYTF. CDR3 in DNA: TGTGCCAGCAGCTTGTTGCCTACAGCTAACTATGGCTACACCTTC.

This chain links TRBV11-2 with TRBJ2-7; 7 bases agree with TRBD1. The CDR3 has 15 amino acids. The trim removed 2 bases at V and 2 bases at J, leaving 6 bases unmatched. The germline V gene encodes CDR1 SGHAT and CDR2 FQNNGV. As DNA, the CDR3 is TGTGCCAGCAGCTTATCGGGGACAGTTGCCTACGAGCAGTACTTC. This codes for CASSLSGTVAYEQYF.

This clone was recorded once. The rearrangement links TRBV7-2 to TRBJ1-2; TRBD1 matches at 10 bases. V lost 1 base, J lost 6 bases, and 5 bases stayed unmatched. The CDR3 is made up of 15 amino acids. Germline V gene lookup returns CDR1 SGHTA and CDR2 FQGNSA. The CDR3 DNA is TGTGCCAGCAGCTTAGTTCGACAGGGGGCGCATGGCTACACCTTC. Translation gives CASSLVRQGAHGYTF.

The chain couples TRBV19 to TRBJ2-3; TRBD2 agrees at 8 bases. CDR1 and CDR2 (germline): LNHDA, SQIVND (reference sequence). The CDR3 contains 16 residues. The ends lost 6 bases at V and 4 bases at J; junction bases unmatched: 12. The CDR3 sequence: CASRIAGGAVPDTQYF. CDR3 coding DNA: TGTGCCAGTAGAATTGCCGGGGGGGCGGTTCCAGATACGCAGTATTTT.

The chain recombines TRBV29-1 with TRBJ1-1; D remains unclear. CDR3 size: 13 residues. Germline values: CDR1 SQVTM, CDR2 ANQGSEA. V was cut by 4 bases and J by 4 bases, with 13 bases left in between. The CDR3 DNA follows: TGCAGCGTTGGTCCGGGGTTGGGCACTGAAGCTTTCTTT. Translating it yields CSVGPGLGTEAFF.

The chain joins TRBV5-1 to TRBJ2-2, with 11 bases that match TRBD2. The V gene end was trimmed by 2 bases and the J gene end by 1 base; junction bases not matched to a gene: 1. This CDR3 is built from 16 residues. The germline V gene has CDR1 SGHRS and CDR2 YFSETQ. The CDR3 here is CASSLGLAGNTGELFF. CDR3 DNA: TGCGCCAGCAGCTTAGGACTAGCGGGGAACACCGGGGAGCTGTTTTTT.

V usage is TRBV27 and J usage is TRBJ2-5; the match to TRBD1 covers 8 bases. J gave up 10 bases and V 3 bases, and 10 bases lay outside the gene matches. This CDR3 is built from 14 residues. Germline CDR1 and CDR2: MNHEY and SMNVEV (reference sequence). Here the CDR3 reads CASSFTGGNVHQYF. CDR3 bases: TGTGCCAGCAGTTTTACAGGGGGGAATGTTCACCAGTACTTC.

The chain couples TRBV9 to TRBJ1-1; 9 nucleotides line up with TRBD1. Germline V gene sequence: CDR1 SGDLS, CDR2 YYNGEE. The CDR3 spans 13 residues. V was clipped by 2 bases and J by 7 bases; unmatched bases: 3. The CDR3 protein is CASSVGQGGEAFF. The CDR3 nucleotides read TGTGCCAGCAGCGTGGGACAGGGCGGTGAAGCTTTCTTT.

CDR3 amino acids: CASKASGNSYEQYF. In DNA, the CDR3 is TGCGCCAGCAAGGCTAGCGGTAACTCCTACGAGCAGTACTTC. The chain recombines TRBV10-2 with TRBJ2-7; 7 bases fit TRBD2. The CDR3 loop spans 14 amino acids. Germline V gives CDR1 WSHSY, CDR2 SAAADI. Losses at the gene ends were 7 bases for V and 0 bases for J; bases not matched to a gene: 6.

This clone was observed a few times. The rearrangement joins TRBV5-4 to TRBJ2-5; possibly TRBD1 for D (6 bases). The CDR3 extends over 13 amino acids. From germline, CDR1 is SGHNT and CDR2 YYREEE (reference sequence). Trimming removed 4 bases from V and 3 bases from J, with 10 bases in between. CDR3 bases: TGTGCCAGCAGCCCGAGGACAGAAGAGACCCAGTACTTC. Translation: CASSPRTEETQYF.

This sequence joins TRBV4-3 and TRBJ2-3, with 12 bases identical to TRBD2. Germline CDR1 reads LGHNA; CDR2 reads YSLEER. The CDR3 extends over 16 amino acids. J was trimmed by 4 bases and V by 0 bases; bases with no gene match: 2. The CDR3 coding sequence is TGCGCCAGCAGCCAAGATGCTAGCGGGGGGGCAGATACGCAGTATTTT. Protein: CASSQDASGGADTQYF.

The chain recombines TRBV6-1 with TRBJ2-7; D is perhaps TRBD2 (5 bases). Trimming stripped 8 bases from V and 0 bases from J, with 14 bases between. Germline CDR1 and CDR2: MNHNS and SASEGT. CDR3 length: 14 residues. The DNA for the CDR3 is TGTGCCAGCTGGACTCGCGGAGACTCCTACGAGCAGTACTTC. It specifies CASWTRGDSYEQYF.

The chain has TRBV10-3 and TRBJ2-7; tentative D call: TRBD1 (6 bases). V lost 6 bases to trimming and J lost 0 bases, with 15 bases between them. The germline CDR1 and CDR2 sequences are ENHRY and SYGVKD. The CDR3 is made up of 15 amino acids. The chain's CDR3 is CAISVTGSSSYEQYF. CDR3 bases: TGTGCCATCAGCGTTACAGGGTCTAGCTCCTACGAGCAGTACTTC.

Notes on this clone: The same CDR3 can be traced to other DNA sequences in this sample. The chain links TRBV5-1 to TRBJ2-6; no clear D. The CDR3 runs 14 residues. Germline V gene lookup returns CDR1 SGHRS and CDR2 YFSETQ. The V and J ends lost 5 bases and 0 bases respectively, with 6 bases between them. For the CDR3, the DNA is TGCGCCAGCAGAGTTAGCTCTGGGGCCAACGTCCTGACTTTC. This translates into CASRVSSGANVLTF.

The rearrangement joins TRBV30 to TRBJ1-2; maybe TRBD1 (5 bases). The CDR3 loop spans 15 amino acids. CDR1 is GTSNPN and CDR2 is SVGIG in the germline V gene (reference sequence). The ends were cut back, 4 bases at V and 4 bases at J, with 19 bases in the middle. This CDR3 reads CAWIGGAVSLYGYTF. The DNA of the CDR3 is TGTGCCTGGATAGGTGGGGCAGTTTCTCTCTATGGCTACACCTTC.

The chain combines TRBV5-5 with TRBJ2-5; D is possibly TRBD1 (6 bases). Per the germline V gene, CDR1 is SGHKS and CDR2 is YYEKEE (reference sequence). CDR3 length: 13 amino acids. V lost 0 bases and J 4 bases, leaving 7 bases between the germline ends. The CDR3 DNA reads TGTGCCAGCAGCTTGGACAGGGCAGAGACCCAGTACTTC. Its translation: CASSLDRAETQYF.

The chain couples TRBV10-3 to TRBJ2-7, with TRBD2 matching 10 bases. Germline CDR1 reads ENHRY; CDR2 reads SYGVKD. V shed 6 bases, J shed 2 bases, and the junction held 4 bases outside the gene matches. The CDR3 length is 14 residues. The CDR3 loop is CAISLAGAAYEQYF. The CDR3 nucleotides are TGTGCCATCAGCCTAGCGGGGGCAGCCTACGAGCAGTACTTC.

This clone was observed a handful of times. V is TRBV7-6 and J is TRBJ1-6; TRBD1 is a possible D gene (6 bases). From germline, CDR1 is SGHVS and CDR2 FNYEAQ. With 5 bases removed from V and 6 bases from J, the gap between germline ends came to 23 bases. CDR3 size: 18 residues. CDR3 residues: CASSRLGGPPLGNSPLHF. Written as DNA, the CDR3 is TGTGCCAGCAGCCGCCTCGGGGGGCCCCCCCTGGGTAATTCACCCCTCCACTTT.